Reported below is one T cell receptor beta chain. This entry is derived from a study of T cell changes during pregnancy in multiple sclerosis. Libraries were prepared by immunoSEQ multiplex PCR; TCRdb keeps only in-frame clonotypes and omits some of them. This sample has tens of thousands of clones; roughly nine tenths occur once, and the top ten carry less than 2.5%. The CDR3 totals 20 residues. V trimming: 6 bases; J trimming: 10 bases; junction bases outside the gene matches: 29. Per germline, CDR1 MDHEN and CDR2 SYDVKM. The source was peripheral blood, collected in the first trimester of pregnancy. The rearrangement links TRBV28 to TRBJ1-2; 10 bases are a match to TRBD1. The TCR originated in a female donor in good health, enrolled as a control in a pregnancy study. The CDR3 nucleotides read TGTGCCAGCAGAGACCGAGAAAAGTTTAGGTTCGGGACAGGGGCATGGGACTACACCTTC. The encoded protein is CASRDREKFRFGTGAWDYTF.